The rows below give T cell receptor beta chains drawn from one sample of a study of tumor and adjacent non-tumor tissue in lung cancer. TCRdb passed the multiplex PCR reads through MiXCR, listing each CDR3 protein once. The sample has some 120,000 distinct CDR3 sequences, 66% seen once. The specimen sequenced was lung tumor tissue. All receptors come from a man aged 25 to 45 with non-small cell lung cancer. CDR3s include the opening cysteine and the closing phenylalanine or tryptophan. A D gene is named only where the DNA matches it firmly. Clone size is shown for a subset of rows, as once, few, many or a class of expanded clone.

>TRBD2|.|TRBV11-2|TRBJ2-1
TGTGCCAGCAGCTTAAACCCGGCACTAGCGACATACAATGGGCAGTTCTTC
CASSLNPALATYNGQFF
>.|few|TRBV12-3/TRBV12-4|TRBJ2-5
TGTGCCAGCATCTATGAAGAGACCCACTACTTC
CASIYEETHYF
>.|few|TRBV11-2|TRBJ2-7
TGTGCCAGCAGCTTCCCTCCCTTCGAACAGTGCTTC
CASSFPPFEQCF
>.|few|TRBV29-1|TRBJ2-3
TGCAGCGTTGAGATCGGGGGAGCTGAGCCAGATACGCAGTATTTT
CSVEIGGAEPDTQYF
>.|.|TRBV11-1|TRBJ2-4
TGTGCCAGTTTCCACTCAGGCAGGGCGACCAAAAACATTCCGTACTTC
CASFHSGRATKNIPYF
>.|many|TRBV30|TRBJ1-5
TGTGCCTGGAACGAGGGGTTCGGGCAGCCCCAGCATTTT
CAWNEGFGQPQHF
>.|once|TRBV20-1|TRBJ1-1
TGCAGTGCTGCAAACCCAATAGAAGAAGCTTTCTTT
CSAANPIEEAFF
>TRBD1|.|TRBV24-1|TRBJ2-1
TGTGCCACCAATGACCAAAGACAGGGATCTAAGAATGAGCAGTTCTTC
CATNDQRQGSKNEQFF
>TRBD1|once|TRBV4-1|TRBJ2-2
TGCGCCGGCAGCCCGACAGGGACGAACACCGGGGAGCTGTTTTTT
CAGSPTGTNTGELFF
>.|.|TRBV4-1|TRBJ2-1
TGCGCCAGCAGCCCAGGGCTTAAAAGGTCCTTCTCCTACAATGAGCAGTTCTTC
CASSPGLKRSFSYNEQFF
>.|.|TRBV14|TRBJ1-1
TGTGCCAGCAGCTCAGGTTATGAAGCTTTCTTT
CASSSGYEAFF
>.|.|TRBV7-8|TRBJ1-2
TGTGCCAACAGCTTATCGGCGCTAGGGGGGGCCCTTGGCTACACCTTC
CANSLSALGGALGYTF
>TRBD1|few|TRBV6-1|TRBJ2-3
TGTGCCAGCAGTGGGACAGGGAGCACAGATACGCAGTATTTT
CASSGTGSTDTQYF
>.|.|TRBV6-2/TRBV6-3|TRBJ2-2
TGTGCCAGCAGTAAATCACAGGTTGGGGCTTACATCGGGGAGCTGTTTTTT
CASSKSQVGAYIGELFF
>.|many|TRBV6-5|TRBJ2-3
TGTGCCAGCAGTTACTCAGGATTATTCTCAGGGGCGCCGGGCACAGATACGCAGTATTTT
CASSYSGLFSGAPGTDTQYF
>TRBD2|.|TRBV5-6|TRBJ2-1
TGTGCCAGCAGCTGGACTAGTTACAATGAGCAGTTTTTC
CASSWTSYNEQFF
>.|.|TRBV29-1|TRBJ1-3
TGCAACGTTGAGTATGTCGGGTCGGGATATGGAAACACCATATATTTT
CNVEYVGSGYGNTIYF
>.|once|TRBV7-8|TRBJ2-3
TGTGCCAGCAGCTTAGCCTCAGATACGCACTATTTT
CASSLASDTHYF
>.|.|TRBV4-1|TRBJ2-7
TGCGCCAACAGCCAATTGCCGGCTAGTGGGGGCACTTCCTACGAGCAGTACTTC
CANSQLPASGGTSYEQYF
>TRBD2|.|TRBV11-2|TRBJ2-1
TGTGCCAATAGTTATACCGTAAGCGGGGGCTACAATGAGCAGTTCTTC
CANSYTVSGGYNEQFF
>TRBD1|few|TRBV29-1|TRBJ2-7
TGCAGCGTTGAGGACAGGGGTATGGCCGAGCAGTACTTC
CSVEDRGMAEQYF
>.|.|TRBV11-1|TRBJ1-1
TGTGCCAGCAGTTGGATAGCTGTGGACACTGAAGCTTTCTTT
CASSWIAVDTEAFF
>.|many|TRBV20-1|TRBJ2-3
TGCAGTGCCCCCCTTCCTAAGGCAGATACGCAGTATTTT
CSAPLPKADTQYF
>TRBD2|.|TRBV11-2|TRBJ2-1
TGTGCCGGCAGCTCCAGACTAGCGGGAGCACTGGCGCGGAATGAGCAATTCTTC
CAGSSRLAGALARNEQFF
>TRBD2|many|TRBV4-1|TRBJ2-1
TGCGCCAGCAGCCAAGATCAGGTACGATCGGCTAGCGGGAGAAATGAGCAGTTCTTC
CASSQDQVRSASGRNEQFF
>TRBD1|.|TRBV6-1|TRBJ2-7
TGTGCCAGCAGTGCCTCCGGGACAGCATCCTACGAGCAGTACTTC
CASSASGTASYEQYF
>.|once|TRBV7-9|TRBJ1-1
TGTGCCAGCACCCCCCGCGACTGGGAGGGCATTGAGGCTTTCTTT
CASTPRDWEGIEAFF
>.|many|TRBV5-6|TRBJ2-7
TGTGCCAGCAGCTTGTTTGATTTCTACGAGCAGTACTTC
CASSLFDFYEQYF
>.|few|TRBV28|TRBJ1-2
TGTGCCAGCAGTTCTCACGACTGGGCTGGCTACACCTTC
CASSSHDWAGYTF
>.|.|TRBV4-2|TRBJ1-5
TGTTCCAGCAGCCAAGGGGACCAAAGCAATCAGCCCCAGCATTTT
CSSSQGDQSNQPQHF
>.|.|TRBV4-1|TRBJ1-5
TGCGCCATCAGCCAAGAACCAGGAAGCAATCAGCCCCAACATTTT
CAISQEPGSNQPQHF
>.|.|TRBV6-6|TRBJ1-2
TGTACCAGCAGTTTGACATCCTCCGGGGGCTACACCTTC
CTSSLTSSGGYTF
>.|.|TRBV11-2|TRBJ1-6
TGTGCCACCGGAGCCAACAGCGGGAATTCACCCCTCCAGTTT
CATGANSGNSPLQF
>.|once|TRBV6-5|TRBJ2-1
TGTACCAGCAGTTACTGGCAGGGGGGCAATGAGCAGTTCTTC
CTSSYWQGGNEQFF
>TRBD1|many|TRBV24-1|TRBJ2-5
TGTGCCACCAGTGACTCAGACAGGGTAGGCCAAGAGACCCAGTACTTC
CATSDSDRVGQETQYF
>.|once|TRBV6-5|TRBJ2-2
TGTGCAGGCAGTACCCCCAACACCCGGGAGCTGTTTTTT
CAGSTPNTRELFF
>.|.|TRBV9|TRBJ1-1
TGTGCCAGCAGCGTAGGCTCTCGGACTCAGAACACTGAAGCTTTCTTT
CASSVGSRTQNTEAFF
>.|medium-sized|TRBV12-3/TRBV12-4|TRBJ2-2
TGTGCCAGCAGTTTAGTGGTGTCCGACACCGGGGAGCTGTTTTTT
CASSLVVSDTGELFF
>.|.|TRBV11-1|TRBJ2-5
TGTGCCAGCAGCGCCGATACGTACCAAGAGACCCAGTGTTTC
CASSADTYQETQCF
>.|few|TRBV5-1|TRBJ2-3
TGCGCCAGCAGCTTGGCCGGGGGAGCAGATACGCAGTATTTT
CASSLAGGADTQYF
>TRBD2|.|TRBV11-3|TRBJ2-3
TGCGCCAACAGCTTAGGAGCGGGGCCGTCAACAGATACGCAGTATTTT
CANSLGAGPSTDTQYF